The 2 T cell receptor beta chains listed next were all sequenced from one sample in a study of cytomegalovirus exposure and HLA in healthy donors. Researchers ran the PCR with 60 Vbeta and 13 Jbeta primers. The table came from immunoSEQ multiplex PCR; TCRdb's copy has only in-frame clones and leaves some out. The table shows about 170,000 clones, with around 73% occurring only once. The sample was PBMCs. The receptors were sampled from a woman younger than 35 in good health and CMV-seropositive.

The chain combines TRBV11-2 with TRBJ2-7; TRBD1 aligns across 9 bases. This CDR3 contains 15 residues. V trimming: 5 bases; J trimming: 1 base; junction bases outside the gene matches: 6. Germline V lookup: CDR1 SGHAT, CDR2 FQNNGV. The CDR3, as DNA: TGTGCCAGCAGCGTGGGACAGGGAATTTCCTACGAGCAGTACTTC. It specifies CASSVGQGISYEQYF. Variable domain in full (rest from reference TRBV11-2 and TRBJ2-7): EAGVAQSPRYKIIEKRQSVAFWCNPISGHATLYWYQQILGQGPKLLIQFQNNGVVDDSQLPKDRFSAERLKGVDSTLKIQPAKLEDSAVYLCASSVGQGISYEQYFGPGTRLTVT.

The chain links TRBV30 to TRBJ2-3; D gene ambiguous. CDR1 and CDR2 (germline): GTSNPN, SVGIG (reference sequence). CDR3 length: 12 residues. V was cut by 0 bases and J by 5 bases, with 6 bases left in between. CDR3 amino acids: CAWSVRVDTQYF. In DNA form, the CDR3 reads TGTGCCTGGAGTGTCCGTGTAGATACGCAGTATTTT. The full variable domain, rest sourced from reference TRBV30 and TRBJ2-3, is SQTIHQWPATLVQPVGSPLSLECTVEGTSNPNLYWYRQAAGRGLQLLFYSVGIGQISSEVPQNLSASRPQDRQFILSSKKLLLSDSGFYLCAWSVRVDTQYFGPGTRLTVL.